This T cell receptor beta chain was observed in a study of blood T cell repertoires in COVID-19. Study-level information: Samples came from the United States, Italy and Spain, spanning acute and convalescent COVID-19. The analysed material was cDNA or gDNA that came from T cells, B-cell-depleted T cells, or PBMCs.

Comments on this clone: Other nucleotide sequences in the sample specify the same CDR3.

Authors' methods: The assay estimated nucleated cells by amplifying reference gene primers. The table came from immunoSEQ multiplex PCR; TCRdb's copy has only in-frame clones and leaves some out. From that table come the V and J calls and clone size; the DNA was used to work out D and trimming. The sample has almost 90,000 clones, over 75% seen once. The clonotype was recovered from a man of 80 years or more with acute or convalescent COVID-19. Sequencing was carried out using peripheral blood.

CDR3 nucleotide sequence: TGTGCCAGCAGCTTGCGACAGGGATGGAACTATGGCTACACCTTC. It is translated as CASSLRQGWNYGYTF. The chain carries TRBV11-2 and TRBJ1-2, with 7 bases identical to TRBD1. The CDR3 loop spans 15 amino acids. Germline V gene sequence: CDR1 SGHAT, CDR2 FQNNGV. Losses at the gene ends were 3 bases for V and 2 bases for J; bases not matched to a gene: 6. Full variable domain (remainder filled in from reference TRBV11-2 and TRBJ1-2): EAGVAQSPRYKIIEKRQSVAFWCNPISGHATLYWYQQILGQGPKLLIQFQNNGVVDDSQLPKDRFSAERLKGVDSTLKIQPAKLEDSAVYLCASSLRQGWNYGYTFGSGTRLTVV.